The T cell receptor beta chain described here comes from a study of PD-1 blockade in classical Hodgkin lymphoma (dated by TCRdb to the early 2020s). Study-wide context: Nivolumab dosing was 3 mg/kg intravenously every 2 weeks, continuing until either disease progression or unacceptable toxicity. A peripheral blood immune signature of response to PD-1 blockade in classical Hodgkin lymphoma was defined using TCR beta sequencing and CyTOF. Study-level results and caveats: Only a single clinical trial cohort was studied, and what caused the repertoire differences, possibly disease activity or prior therapy, remained undefined. Trial patients achieving complete response had baseline diversity similar to newly diagnosed patients, whereas partial responders and progressors had significantly lower diversity. Baseline TCR diversity was reported to be lower in newly diagnosed patients than in healthy donors and to be lower still in relapsed/refractory patients. Patients starting nivolumab less than 1 year after ASCT had lower diversity and were excluded from later analyses to avoid confounding by immune reconstitution. CD4+ but not CD8+ TCR diversity rose significantly by C4D1 (p=0.0027 vs p=0.16), most apparent in complete responders (p=0.02).

Taken from cysteine to phenylalanine, the CDR3 has 16 residues. The read is trimmed to its CDR3 DNA, 48 bases read in frame from base 1. Sequences MNHNS (CDR1) and SASEGT (CDR2) are obtained from the germline V gene. The junction carries 20 bases between V and J, which are trimmed by 4 bases and 5 bases respectively. This specimen's time point label, interpreted: cycle 1 day 1 (C1D1), immediately before nivolumab initiation. Relapse after autologous stem cell transplantation had occurred in all trial patients, and cohorts A, B and C were distinguished by prior brentuximab vedotin exposure. The trial cohort included roughly 60 patients with relapsed/refractory classical Hodgkin lymphoma, and each patient had a best overall response of complete response, partial response or progressive disease. In the multi-cohort phase II CheckMate 205 trial, trial patients received single-agent nivolumab. Best overall response was determined by an independent review committee according to the 2007 International Working Group response criteria. Trial PBMCs were obtained immediately prior to nivolumab initiation (C1D1) and on therapy at cycle 2 day 1 and cycle 4 day 1. Peripheral blood was collected in 8 mL Vacutainer Cell Preparation Tubes, from which PBMCs were isolated by centrifugation and then cryopreserved.

This clone was detected only a few times. Its antigen is not yet known. No base quality information exists; no much larger clone differs at one position. Genomic DNA was extracted with the Qiagen DNeasy kit from unsorted PBMCs and from negatively selected CD4+ and CD8+ fractions. TCR beta CDR3 regions were subjected to amplification by immunoSEQ multiplex PCR with primers that anneal to V and J segments. Amplification bias was minimized using a synthetic immune receptor repertoire, and residual bias was removed computationally after sequencing. The paper's data handling went like this. Repertoire diversity was quantified as the Shannon entropy index using custom Python scripts. Unsorted, CD4+ and CD8+ repertoires were examined separately, except in combined analyses, for which CD4+ and CD8+ sequences were merged in silico. A clone was considered expanded if an increase in frequency of at least 2-fold after treatment relative to C1D1 was found, and a pseudocount of 0.5 was applied to clones undetected at baseline. Singleton clones were defined as clones with 0 or 1 copy at C1D1, and non-singleton clones were defined as clones with 2 or more copies. By matching protein sequences in sorted samples from the same patient, clones expanded in unsorted samples were annotated as CD4+, CD8+ or unknown. Wilcoxon tests on paired samples were used to test changes in diversity from C1D1 to C4D1. TCRdb holds this immuneACCESS table with in-frame rearrangements only. Some clones are missing; in checked studies, unresolved V genes explain under half, and the rest has no known cause. V, J and clone size were drawn from that table, and D and trimming were deduced from the DNA. This sample has 55,000 to 80,000 clones in its table, and around 93% of those were observed once. The biggest ten clones account for approximately 8% of the sample.

The sample consisted of peripheral blood mononuclear cells (PBMCs), taken at baseline. The chain couples TRBV6-1 to TRBJ2-5; TRBD2 is a possible D gene, resting on 5 matching bases. This TCR was recovered from a human donor with classical Hodgkin lymphoma. The nucleotide sequence reads TGTGCCAGCAGTGCTGGGGAGCTCCTAGGCTGGGAGACCCAGTACTTC. Its product reads: CASSAGELLGWETQYF.